The rows below give T cell receptor beta chains drawn from one sample of a study of blood T cell repertoires in COVID-19. Profiling relied on immunoSEQ multiplex PCR, and the TCRdb table lists in-frame clones only, not all of them. This table holds about 250,000 clones, more than 75% found once. The specimen sequenced was PBMCs or T cells enriched from blood (not recorded which). The receptors come from a woman in her forties or fifties who had been exposed to COVID-19. CDR3s include the opening cysteine and the closing phenylalanine or tryptophan.

CDR3: CSASIGRVDEQFF; V: TRBV20-1
CDR3: CASSLGTGGNGYTF; V: TRBV9
CDR3: CASSEGDREAFF; V: TRBV25-1
CDR3: CATGTTPYNEQFF; V: TRBV10-3
CDR3: CSVVSSGGHTGELFF; V: TRBV29-1
CDR3: CASSYERRALNTEAFF; V: TRBV6-5
CDR3: CASSGDSGGANIQYF; V: TRBV2
CDR3: CASSLDGTVPYEQYF; V: TRBV7-9
CDR3: CASSPRSETYGYTF; V: TRBV4-3
CDR3: CASSFGQGSGNTIYF; V: TRBV28
CDR3: CASSPSGVMAEAFF; V: TRBV3-1/TRBV3-2
CDR3: CAWSVGAGVDSPLHF; V: TRBV30
CDR3: CASSAQGARAFF; V: TRBV7-2
CDR3: CASSQTRSGGPARTQYF; V: TRBV5-6
CDR3: CASSQQGPNNEQFF; V: TRBV5-1
CDR3: CASSLGGGTEAFF; V: TRBV5-1
CDR3: CASSPYNTVRDTEAFF; V: TRBV5-1
CDR3: CASSRGESGNQPQHF; V: TRBV7-8
CDR3: CASRRRLGLEDGYTF; V: TRBV6-5
CDR3: CASSPGTGENNEQFF; V: TRBV4-3
CDR3: CASSSGEGGGNTEAFF; V: TRBV27
CDR3: CASSQRIGGNTGELFF; V: TRBV7-2
CDR3: CASNQGGTHVNNEQFF; V: TRBV19
CDR3: CASSQDAPESYYGYTF; V: TRBV4-1
CDR3: CASSRQMGPGNTIYF; V: TRBV6-6
CDR3: CASSQGRGLRFNEQFF; V: TRBV3-1/TRBV3-2
CDR3: CASSLGHNYGYTF; V: TRBV11-2
CDR3: CATSRSSGGASYNEQFF; V: TRBV19
CDR3: CATSDRDTSYEQYF; V: TRBV24-1
CDR3: CAGTSGDTQYF; V: TRBV11-2
CDR3: CASHLPRLSEKLFF; V: TRBV18
CDR3: CASSRDRDYGYTF; V: TRBV21-1
CDR3: CASSLPQEAGITGELFF; V: TRBV7-2
CDR3: CASSPGGVAGNTGELFF; V: TRBV5-4
CDR3: CASSPLGGRGNQPQHF; V: TRBV7-2
CDR3: CASSEMAGGPYNEQFF; V: TRBV19
CDR3: CASSSFLDRASYEQYF; V: TRBV27
CDR3: CASREIQGTPLHF; V: TRBV12-3/TRBV12-4
CDR3: CASSGGLFSNYGYTF; V: TRBV11-3
CDR3: CASSPQGALFYEQYF; V: TRBV27
CDR3: CASSEDGGARETQYF; V: TRBV2
CDR3: CASSTSVYSGNTIYF; V: TRBV13